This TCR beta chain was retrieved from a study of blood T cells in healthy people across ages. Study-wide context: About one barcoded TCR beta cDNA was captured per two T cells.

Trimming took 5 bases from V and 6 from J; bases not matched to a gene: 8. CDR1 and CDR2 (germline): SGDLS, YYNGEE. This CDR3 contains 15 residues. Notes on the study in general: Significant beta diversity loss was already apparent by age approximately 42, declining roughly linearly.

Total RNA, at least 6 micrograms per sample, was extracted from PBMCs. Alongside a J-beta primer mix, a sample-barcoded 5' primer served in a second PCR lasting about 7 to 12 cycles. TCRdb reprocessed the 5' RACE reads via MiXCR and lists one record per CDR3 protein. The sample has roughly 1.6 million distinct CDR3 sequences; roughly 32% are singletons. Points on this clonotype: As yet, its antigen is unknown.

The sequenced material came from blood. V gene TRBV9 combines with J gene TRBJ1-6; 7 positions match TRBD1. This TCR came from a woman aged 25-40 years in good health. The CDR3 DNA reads TGTGCCAGCAGTTACAGGGGTGGGGTTAATTCACCCCTCCACTTT. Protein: CASSYRGGVNSPLHF.